This T cell receptor (beta chain) was sequenced during a study of tumor-infiltrating lymphocytes in primary liver carcinoma. Study-level points and caveats: Significantly greater top-250-clone fractions characterized tumors relative to blood (p = 0.039). Present in all five tumor regions were only about 7.5-25% of the top clones. Paired tumor-adjacent and tumor-blood samples overlapped less than tumor region pairs did.

The CDR3 sequence is 14 residues long. The trim removed 4 bases at V and 2 bases at J, leaving 1 base unmatched. Per the germline V gene, CDR1 is MNHNS and CDR2 is SASEGT. This clonotype was found a few times. No antigen is known for it. The tissue used was unsorted bulk material of about 19-33 mg. RNA and DNA were co-extracted from it with the AllPrep DNA/RNA mini kit. Treatment-naive at the time, the patients had chronic HBV infection. Researchers generated TCR beta cDNA from approximately 0.55 ug of total RNA, relying on a constant-region primer. Libraries for TCR beta were built through three nested multiplex PCR rounds, which together made up a slightly modified ARM-PCR procedure. The two initial PCR rounds, about 9 cycles each, used TRBV1-TRBV30 forward and C-beta reverse primers. TCRdb fed the multiplex PCR reads into MiXCR, producing one record per CDR3 protein. The sample records approximately 110,000 distinct CDR3 sequences, 60% to 70% being singletons.

Sequencing used liver tumor tissue from sampling region 1. Subset reported: tumor region T1, superior pole. The genes are TRBV6-1 and TRBJ1-5; TRBD1 matches at 8 bases. The TCR originated in a woman aged 55-70 years with primary liver carcinoma and hepatitis B virus infection. This chain's CDR3 is CASSGTGCNQPQHF. For the CDR3, the DNA is TGTGCCAGCAGTGGGACAGGGTGCAATCAGCCCCAGCATTTT.